Each of the 20 T cell receptor beta chains below was sequenced from the same sample in a study of brain metastases from non-small cell lung cancer (dated by TCRdb to about 2019). The method was the immunoSEQ multiplex PCR assay. TCRdb mirrors the immuneACCESS table, restricted to in-frame sequences. Some clones are absent from its copies; in checked studies, under half trace to an unresolved V gene, and the reason for the others is unknown. The sample includes about 2,500 clones, with about 80% observed a single time. The ten top clones hold roughly a sixth of the sample. Specimen: primary lung tumor tissue. The meaning of the sample's cell subset or site label: primary lung tumor paired with brain metastasis. Receptor source: a donor aged 40 or over with non-small cell lung cancer.

Regarding this clone: The junction does not match germline at one end; this may be a read error. Other DNA sequences in the sample encode the same CDR3. The rearrangement links TRBV14 to TRBJ1-1; D gene uncertain. The CDR3 has 15 amino acids. In germline, CDR1 is SGHDN, CDR2 FVKESK. The DNA for the CDR3 is TGTGCCAGCAGCCAAGGGGGAGCGTTGAATACTGAAGCTTTCTTT. Amino acids: CASSQGGALNTEAFF.

The chain links TRBV10-3 to TRBJ2-2; a weak D match, TRBD2 (5 bases). V was shortened by 0 bases and J by 4 bases, with 9 bases between the two germline ends. Germline CDR1 and CDR2: ENHRY and SYGVKD. CDR3 length: 15 amino acids. CDR3 region: CAISESGETTGELFF. The CDR3 DNA reads as TGTGCCATCAGTGAGTCTGGGGAGACCACCGGGGAGCTGTTTTTT.

The chain carries TRBV3-1 (or the pseudogene TRBV3-2) and TRBJ2-7; possibly TRBD1 for D (5 bases). The V gene lost 4 bases and the J gene lost 3 bases, with 16 bases spanning the gap. This CDR3 comprises 15 residues. CDR1 is LGHDT, CDR2 YNNKEL, per germline (reference sequence). In DNA, the CDR3 is TGTGCCAGCAGCCCTCGACAGACCGAGGTCTACGAGCAGTACTTC. Encoded protein: CASSPRQTEVYEQYF.

The chain links TRBV27 to TRBJ2-7; D remains ambiguous. This CDR3 has 14 residues. Trimming cost V 0 bases and J 6 bases, with 12 bases left between them. Germline V gene lookup returns CDR1 MNHEY and CDR2 SMNVEV (reference sequence). The CDR3 DNA reads TGTGCCAGCAGTTTATCGATAGGGAACGGCGAGCAGTACTTC. Residues: CASSLSIGNGEQYF.

The chain carries TRBV2 and TRBJ1-1; TRBD1 matches 7 bases. After removal of 0 bases from V and 1 base from J, the junction contained 2 bases not matched to a gene. The CDR3 covers 15 residues. Germline CDR1 reads SNHLY; CDR2 reads FYNNEI. Here the CDR3 DNA reads TGTGCCAGCAGTGAAGCGGGGACAGCGAACACTGAAGCTTTCTTT. Its protein product is CASSEAGTANTEAFF.

The table lists this clone with a count of one. Mismatch with germline at one junction end may stem from a read error. In DNA form, the CDR3 reads TGTGCTAGCAGCTTCCCCTCTATCAGGGTAGAGACCCAGTACTTC. Protein sequence: CASSFPSIRVETQYF. The genes are TRBV7-9 and TRBJ2-5; D might be TRBD1 (5 bases). Looked up from germline, CDR1 is SEHNR and CDR2 is FQNEAQ (reference sequence). The CDR3 covers 15 residues.

The V call is TRBV20-1, the J call TRBJ2-3, with 7 bases that match TRBD2. Trimming at V came to 3 bases and at J to 4 bases, leaving 7 bases not matched to a gene. The V gene's germline CDR1 is DFQATT and CDR2 SNEGSKA (reference sequence). The CDR3 spans 14 residues. CDR3 sequence reads: CSASVGEGADTQYF. In nucleotides, the CDR3 is TGCAGTGCTAGTGTGGGGGAGGGCGCAGATACGCAGTATTTT.

The CDR3, as DNA: TGTGCCAGCACCCTAGGGGGTGAAAAACTGTTTTTT. It yields the protein CASTLGGEKLFF. The chain couples TRBV12-3 or TRBV12-4 to TRBJ1-4; weak D call: TRBD1 (6 bases). The CDR3 contains 12 residues. The V end lost 7 bases, the J end lost 7 bases, and 10 bases lay between the germline ends.

The genes are TRBV19 and TRBJ2-2; D gene unclear. Deletions cut 1 base from V and 8 bases from J, with 5 bases between. Germline V gene data show CDR1 as LNHDA and CDR2 as SQIVND (reference sequence). The CDR3 consists of 12 residues. The CDR3 DNA is TGTGCCAGTAGTATAGTAGTAGGGGAGCTGTTTTTT. It is translated as CASSIVVGELFF.

V usage is TRBV6-5 and J usage is TRBJ2-1, with a weak D call TRBD1 (5 bases). Per the germline V gene, CDR1 is MNHEY and CDR2 is SVGAGI. The CDR3 extends over 13 amino acids. The V end was cut by 2 bases, the J end by 10 bases, with 12 bases between. The CDR3 DNA sequence: TGTGCCAGCAGTTACGGTCAGGGAAGGGAGCAGTTCTTC. It encodes CASSYGQGREQFF.

There are a few counts of this clone. The CDR3 nucleotides are TGCAGTGCTAGTGTCGGGGGGCAAGAGACCCAGTACTTC. Amino acid sequence: CSASVGGQETQYF. The rearrangement uses TRBV20-1 and TRBJ2-5; 7 bases align to TRBD2. V dropped 3 bases and J dropped 2; count of bases not matched to a gene: 3. CDR1 DFQATT and CDR2 SNEGSKA come from the germline V gene (reference sequence). This CDR3 is 13 amino acids long.

In regard to this clone: A much larger clone lies one base from this, so it may be a read error. The sample carries other DNA sequences with the same CDR3. V is TRBV6-5 and J is TRBJ1-1; D ambiguous. This CDR3 comprises 16 residues. Germline values: CDR1 MNHEY, CDR2 SVGAGI. Trimming took off 2 bases at V and 1 base at J, with 14 bases between the two ends. The CDR3 nucleotides read TGTGCCAGCAGTTACCGGGATCTCGGTCCGAACACTGAAGCTTTCTTT. Protein: CASSYRDLGPNTEAFF.

About this clone: With a much larger clone just one base away, this may be a read error. The rearrangement links TRBV6-5 to TRBJ2-7, with 7 bases that match TRBD2. Germline assignment: CDR1 MNHEY and CDR2 SVGAGI. The CDR3 is made up of 14 amino acids. CDR3 bases: TGTGCCAGCAATTACAGCCTAGCGGAACCGAAGCAGTACTTC. Translating it yields CASNYSLAEPKQYF.

The V and J genes are TRBV5-5 and TRBJ1-6, with D unclear. Trimming pared 2 bases from V and 7 bases from J, leaving 10 bases between. CDR3 size: 14 residues. CDR1 is SGHKS, CDR2 YYEKEE, per germline (reference sequence). In nucleotides, the CDR3 is TGTGCCAGCAGCTTTTTCGATTGGAATTCACCCCTCCACTTT. Translation gives CASSFFDWNSPLHF.

This chain links TRBV7-3 with TRBJ1-4; D is possibly TRBD1 (5 bases). The V gene lost 1 base and the J gene lost 2 bases, with 11 bases spanning the gap. Germline V gene data show CDR1 as SGHTA and CDR2 as FQGTGA. This CDR3 has 16 amino acids. The CDR3 spells CASSLMSAGTNEKLFF. In DNA, the CDR3 is TGTGCCAGCAGCTTAATGAGTGCAGGGACTAATGAAAAACTGTTTTTT.

The chain couples TRBV19 to TRBJ1-5; 7 bases fit TRBD1. CDR1 is LNHDA and CDR2 is SQIVND in the germline V gene (reference sequence). The CDR3 length is 15 residues. Trimming removed 5 bases from V and 0 bases from J; junction bases left unmatched: 4. The CDR3 loop is CASSQQGYSNQPQHF. CDR3 DNA: TGTGCCAGTAGTCAACAGGGGTATAGCAATCAGCCCCAGCATTTT.

The rearrangement joins TRBV4-2 to TRBJ1-2; D is uncertain. CDR1 is LGHNA and CDR2 is YNFKEQ in the germline V gene. The V end lost 3 bases, the J end lost 6 bases, and 14 bases lay between the germline ends. The CDR3 loop spans 14 amino acids. CDR3 DNA sequence: TGTGCCAGCAGCCACTCCGGGCAGGAAGATGGCTACACCTTC. Translating it yields CASSHSGQEDGYTF.

The V call is TRBV2, the J call TRBJ1-6, with 8 bases fitting TRBD1. J lost 9 bases, V lost 6 bases, and 10 bases had no gene match. There are 15 residues in the CDR3. Germline CDR1 reads SNHLY; CDR2 reads FYNNEI. Here the CDR3 reads CASSAGSGGISPLHF. The DNA of the CDR3 is TGTGCCAGCAGCGCCGGGTCAGGGGGCATTTCACCCCTCCACTTT.

The genes are TRBV25-1 and TRBJ1-1; D ambiguous. The germline V gene has CDR1 MGHDK and CDR2 SYGVNS. V shed 2 bases and J shed 1 base, with 5 bases lying between them. This CDR3 has 13 residues. The CDR3 protein is CASSEQQNTEAFF. The CDR3 DNA follows: TGTGCCAGCAGTGAACAACAGAACACTGAAGCTTTCTTT.

This chain uses TRBV5-1 with TRBJ1-5; no definite D call. The CDR3 extends over 15 amino acids. CDR1 is SGHRS, CDR2 YFSETQ, per germline. V was pared by 0 bases and J by 0 bases, with 7 bases between. The CDR3, as DNA: TGCGCCAGCAGCTTGGGTAGCAATAGCAATCAGCCCCAGCATTTT. Translation gives CASSLGSNSNQPQHF.